This passage covers 5 T cell receptor beta chains from one sample sequenced in a study of identical twins. TCRdb ran MiXCR on the 5' RACE reads and lists one entry per CDR3 protein. The sample has some 790,000 distinct CDR3 sequences, 15% to 20% seen once. These data also formed part of another study, on T cells expressing NK-cell markers.

The material sequenced was PBMCs. The receptors stem from a woman between 18 and 29 years old in good health.

The rearrangement uses TRBV5-6 and TRBJ2-5; 10 bases match TRBD1. V trimming: 4 bases; J trimming: 3 bases; junction bases outside the gene matches: 3. The CDR3 spans 14 residues. Germline V gives CDR1 SGHDT, CDR2 YYEEEE. CDR3 amino acids: CASSPGTGEETQYF. CDR3 bases: TGTGCCAGCAGCCCCGGGACAGGGGAAGAGACCCAGTACTTC.

The gene calls are TRBV6-2 or TRBV6-3 and TRBJ2-1, with 8 bases fitting TRBD1. There are 15 residues in the CDR3. CDR1 MNHEY and CDR2 SVGEGT come from the germline V gene. V was pared by 2 bases and J by 9 bases, with 9 bases of the junction left unmatched. CDR3 coding DNA: TGTGCCAGCAGTTACGGGCGCAGGGGGCTAGGTGAGCAGTTCTTC. It codes for CASSYGRRGLGEQFF.

In this sample, this clonotype turned up a few times. The genes are TRBV29-1 and TRBJ2-5; 7 bases fit TRBD2. The CDR3 length is 12 residues. Per germline, CDR1 SQVTM and CDR2 ANQGSEA. The V gene end was trimmed by 8 bases and the J gene end by 5 bases; junction bases not matched to a gene: 8. CDR3 nucleotides: TGCAGCATTGGGGGGGGGTTCGAGACCCAGTACTTC. As protein: CSIGGGFETQYF.

The V call is TRBV20-1, the J call TRBJ1-5; D uncertain. Per germline, CDR1 DFQATT and CDR2 SNEGSKA (reference sequence). Trimming took 3 bases from V and 0 from J, leaving 15 bases between them. The CDR3 contains 16 residues. The CDR3 loop is CSASRAAFYSNQPQHF. CDR3 nucleotide sequence: TGCAGTGCTAGCCGGGCAGCTTTTTATAGCAATCAGCCCCAGCATTTT.

This clonotype was seen a handful of times. V and J are TRBV7-9 and TRBJ2-1, with 11 bases lining up with TRBD2. The CDR3 has 16 amino acids. Germline CDR1 SEHNR, CDR2 FQNEAQ (reference sequence). V dropped 3 bases and J dropped 8; count of bases not matched to a gene: 9. CDR3 coding DNA: TGTGCCAGCAGCTTGACTAGCGGGATTCCGACATATGAGCAGTTCTTC. Protein sequence: CASSLTSGIPTYEQFF.